The clone carrying this T cell receptor beta chain was observed a single time. These data come from a study of somatic mutations in cytotoxic T cells in rheumatoid arthritis. Per the germline V gene, CDR1 is SGHRS and CDR2 is YFSETQ. This CDR3 has 17 amino acids. Trimming left V 0 bases short and J 2 bases short, with 15 bases between. TCRdb's table, derived via immunoSEQ multiplex PCR, lists solely in-frame clones and lacks some. Found here are 20,000 to 25,000 clones, approximately 86% of them singletons; the top ten hold approximately 20%. The V gene is TRBV5-1, the J gene TRBJ2-1, with TRBD2 as a possible D gene (6 bases). The TCR sequence derives from a woman between 50 and 59 years old in good health. The sample taken for sequencing was CD8+ T cells sorted from blood. As DNA, the CDR3 is TGCGCCAGCAGCTTGGATCCGGACTATCTGGCCTACAATGAGCAGTTCTTC. This sequence encodes CASSLDPDYLAYNEQFF.